The 5 T cell receptor beta chains presented below share a single source sample, sequenced in a study of cytomegalovirus exposure and HLA in healthy donors. The method was immunoSEQ multiplex PCR; TCRdb's version includes in-frame clones alone and lacks a portion of them. The sample has over 200,000 clones; around 89% are singletons. The specimen sequenced was PBMCs. The receptors originated from a woman aged 18-29 years in good health and CMV-seronegative.

This rearrangement joins TRBV5-5 to TRBJ2-3, with 10 bases fitting TRBD2. The CDR3 totals 19 residues. Germline V gives CDR1 SGHKS, CDR2 YYEKEE (reference sequence). V lost 0 bases to trimming and J lost 0 bases; unmatched junction nucleotides: 10. Written as DNA, the CDR3 is TGTGCCAGCAGCTTGGTCCCTAGCGGGGGCCTCACTAGCACAGATACGCAGTATTTT. Its translation is CASSLVPSGGLTSTDTQYF.

The chain couples TRBV7-9 to TRBJ2-1; no definite D call. With 5 bases removed from V and 10 bases from J, the gap between germline ends came to 9 bases. The germline V gene encodes CDR1 SEHNR and CDR2 FQNEAQ (reference sequence). There are 11 residues in the CDR3. The CDR3 sequence is CASSPQEEQFF. The CDR3 nucleotides are TGTGCCAGCAGCCCCCAGGAAGAGCAGTTCTTC. The full variable domain, rest sourced from reference TRBV7-9 and TRBJ2-1, is DTGVSQNPRHKITKRGQNVTFRCDPISEHNRLYWYRQTLGQGPEFLTYFQNEAQLEKSRLLSDRFSAERPKGSFSTLEIQRTEQGDSAMYLCASSPQEEQFFGPGTRLTVL.

The CDR3 sequence: CASSFLITDTQYF. CDR3 DNA: TGTGCCAGCAGTTTCCTTATCACAGATACGCAGTATTTT. This chain connects TRBV27 to TRBJ2-3, with D unresolved. Germline V CDR1 and CDR2: MNHEY, SMNVEV (reference sequence). The V end lost 3 bases, the J end lost 2 bases, and 6 bases lay between the germline ends. This CDR3 is built from 13 residues.

J is TRBJ1-4 and V is TRBV6-1; possible D gene TRBD1, 6 bases. V lost 5 bases and J lost 8, with 18 bases in between. The germline gives CDR1 MNHNS, CDR2 SASEGT. This CDR3 is built from 15 residues. This chain's CDR3 is CASSQQGSGREKLFF. As DNA, the CDR3 is TGTGCCAGCAGTCAACAGGGATCGGGTCGGGAAAAACTGTTTTTT.

This chain connects TRBV2 to TRBJ1-5, with 9 bases that match TRBD1. This CDR3 has 16 residues. V gave up 2 bases and J gave up 9 bases; unmatched junction bases: 11. Per the germline V gene, CDR1 is SNHLY and CDR2 is FYNNEI. The CDR3 reads CASSEIYGTGKRPQHF. The CDR3, as DNA: TGTGCCAGCAGTGAAATCTACGGGACAGGGAAACGGCCCCAGCATTTT.